The 10 T cell receptor beta chains in this list originate from one sample, sequenced in a study of OX40 agonist ivuxolimab in advanced cancers. Assay used: immunoSEQ multiplex PCR; TCRdb lists only in-frame clones, some missing. The table shows under 150,000 clones, with roughly nine tenths occurring only once. The source material was CD4+ or CD8+ T cells sorted from blood, sampled in a trial of the OX40 agonist ivuxolimab. The receptor source for this set is an adult with an advanced solid tumor such as melanoma, head and neck, liver or kidney cancer.

J is TRBJ2-1 and V is TRBV19; 11 bases fit TRBD2. The CDR3 has 16 residues. After removal of 6 bases from V and 5 bases from J, the junction contained 9 bases not matched to a gene. Germline-derived CDR1 and CDR2 are LNHDA and SQIVND (reference sequence). The CDR3 loop reads CASSPPGSGRDNEQFF. The CDR3 bases are TGTGCCAGTAGCCCTCCCGGTAGCGGGAGGGACAATGAGCAGTTCTTC.

This clone was seen only a few times. CDR3 loop: CASSVQGDQPQHF. DNA of the CDR3: TGTGCCAGTAGTGTCCAGGGAGATCAGCCCCAGCATTTT. The chain uses TRBV19 and TRBJ1-5; a weak D match, TRBD1 (5 bases). The V gene's germline CDR1 is LNHDA and CDR2 SQIVND (reference sequence). This CDR3 has 13 amino acids. Trimming shortened V by 5 bases and J by 5 bases, and 10 bases separated the two germline ends.

CDR3 bases: TGTGCCAGTAGTACTCCAGGGACAGCGCAAGAGACCCAGTACTTC. It codes for CASSTPGTAQETQYF. The chain carries TRBV19 and TRBJ2-5; 7 bases fit TRBD1. Germline CDR1 LNHDA, CDR2 SQIVND (reference sequence). The CDR3 contains 15 residues. Trimming cost V 4 bases and J 2 bases; bases outside gene matches: 7.

This sequence joins TRBV5-1 and TRBJ2-5; no reliable D call. The V gene lost 3 bases and the J gene lost 1 base, with 4 bases spanning the gap. Germline V CDR1 and CDR2: SGHRS, YFSETQ. The CDR3 is 12 residues long. CDR3 region: CASSSGQETQYF. The CDR3, as DNA: TGCGCCAGCAGCTCGGGCCAAGAGACCCAGTACTTC.

The chain has TRBV11-2 and TRBJ2-5, with a possible D match to TRBD1 (5 bases). Deletions cut 1 base from V and 4 bases from J, with 25 bases between. From germline, CDR1 is SGHAT and CDR2 FQNNGV. The CDR3 consists of 19 residues. Here the CDR3 reads CASSLGSGPGWTKRETQYF. The CDR3 region has the DNA TGTGCCAGCAGCTTAGGATCTGGGCCGGGTTGGACAAAAAGAGAGACCCAGTACTTC.

This clone was found a few times. The CDR3 DNA sequence: TGTGCCAGCAGCCACACGGGGGCCTACGAGCAGTACTTC. This gives the protein CASSHTGAYEQYF. The chain combines TRBV14 with TRBJ2-7; possibly TRBD2 for D (6 bases). V lost 3 bases and J lost 2, with 8 bases in between. The CDR3 is 13 amino acids. Germline V gene sequence: CDR1 SGHDN, CDR2 FVKESK.

The CDR3 region is CASRRSGSGEQYF. For the CDR3, the DNA is TGCGCCAGCAGAAGGAGCGGGAGTGGCGAGCAGTACTTC. The chain joins TRBV5-1 to TRBJ2-7; 8 bases map to TRBD2. Losses at the gene ends were 5 bases for V and 6 bases for J; bases not matched to a gene: 7. In germline, CDR1 is SGHRS, CDR2 YFSETQ. This CDR3 is 13 amino acids long.

The chain combines TRBV7-3 with TRBJ2-1; D is undetermined. This CDR3 region has 12 residues. The ends were cut back, 4 bases at V and 7 bases at J, with 8 bases in the middle. CDR1 is SGHTA, CDR2 FQGTGA, per germline. CDR3 nucleotides: TGTGCCAGCAGCTCGTACACAAATGAGCAGTTCTTC. It specifies CASSSYTNEQFF.

This clone came up once. The V call is TRBV29-1, the J call TRBJ2-3, with D possibly being TRBD1 (5 bases). The germline V and J ends were trimmed by 3 bases and 3 bases, with 10 bases remaining between them. The CDR3 extends over 13 amino acids. CDR1 is SQVTM, CDR2 ANQGSEA, per germline. The CDR3 here is CSVDGQGTDTQYF. CDR3 DNA: TGCAGCGTTGATGGGCAGGGAACAGATACGCAGTATTTT.

The gene calls are TRBV19 and TRBJ2-1; TRBD2 matches at 10 bases. This CDR3 spans 15 amino acids. In germline, CDR1 is LNHDA, CDR2 SQIVND (reference sequence). V lost 6 bases and J lost 1; bases outside the gene matches: 3. The DNA for the CDR3 is TGTGCCAGTAGAAGGGGACTAGCGTCCTACAATGAGCAGTTCTTC. Encoded protein: CASRRGLASYNEQFF.